The rows below give T cell receptor beta chains drawn from one sample of a study of T cells after yellow fever vaccination. Each CDR3 protein gets one entry after TCRdb re-called the 5' RACE reads with MiXCR. The sample has approximately 260,000 distinct CDR3 sequences; 13% are singletons. Sequenced here: CD4+ T cells sorted from PBMCs, sampled 45 days after the yellow fever booster vaccination. The receptor source for this set is a man younger than 45 who received the YFV17D yellow fever vaccine. Both conserved end residues are part of each CDR3. A D gene is named only where the DNA matches it firmly. Size tells how often a clone was seen (once, few, many) or the class of an expanded clone, and some rows leave it out.

size: few; J: TRBJ2-3; D: NA; V: TRBV19; CDR3: CASSIRLLGPDTQYF
size: many; J: TRBJ2-7; D: NA; V: TRBV5-5; CDR3: CASSLVQPSYEQYF
size: few; J: TRBJ2-3; D: NA; V: TRBV7-3; CDR3: CASSSQTPGTDTQYF
size: NA; J: TRBJ2-2; D: TRBD2; V: TRBV12-3/TRBV12-4; CDR3: CASSLLAGGGNTGELFF
size: NA; J: TRBJ1-1; D: NA; V: TRBV11-2; CDR3: CASSAPTVNTEAFF
size: few; J: TRBJ2-1; D: NA; V: TRBV20-1; CDR3: CSAGHNEQFF
size: few; J: TRBJ2-7; D: TRBD2; V: TRBV5-1; CDR3: CASSLSVGLAGDEQYF
size: few; J: TRBJ2-7; D: NA; V: TRBV6-5; CDR3: CASSYHRDRTSYEQYF
size: NA; J: TRBJ1-1; D: NA; V: TRBV21-1; CDR3: CASTEAPEAFF
size: many; J: TRBJ2-1; D: NA; V: TRBV6-1; CDR3: CASSRTGSTSYNEQFF
size: few; J: TRBJ2-7; D: TRBD2; V: TRBV15; CDR3: CATSRDIAGGGRGEQYF
size: few; J: TRBJ1-5; D: NA; V: TRBV20-1; CDR3: CSARDGSYSNQPQHF
size: NA; J: TRBJ2-3; D: NA; V: TRBV4-3; CDR3: CASSQTERKDTQYF
size: NA; J: TRBJ2-1; D: TRBD2; V: TRBV7-2; CDR3: CASSPGLASSYNEQFF
size: few; J: TRBJ2-3; D: NA; V: TRBV18; CDR3: CASSTTHGGTDTQYF
size: many; J: TRBJ2-7; D: NA; V: TRBV2; CDR3: CASGRGSYEQYF
size: many; J: TRBJ2-3; D: NA; V: TRBV29-1; CDR3: CSGSGYSTDTQYF
size: few; J: TRBJ2-3; D: NA; V: TRBV14; CDR3: CASSQALGHTDTQYF
size: NA; J: TRBJ2-5; D: TRBD1; V: TRBV15; CDR3: CATSSGTVQETQYF
size: NA; J: TRBJ2-7; D: TRBD2; V: TRBV5-1; CDR3: CASSSSGRAIYEQYF
size: NA; J: TRBJ2-3; D: TRBD1; V: TRBV5-8; CDR3: CASSPGQGGTTDTQYF
size: few; J: TRBJ2-1; D: NA; V: TRBV5-1; CDR3: CASAGPSYNEQFF
size: NA; J: TRBJ2-5; D: NA; V: TRBV20-1; CDR3: CSARDWSDGGETQYF
size: few; J: TRBJ1-4; D: NA; V: TRBV21-1; CDR3: CASSYTCDEKLFF
size: few; J: TRBJ2-7; D: NA; V: TRBV25-1; CDR3: CASSEGPYEQYF
size: NA; J: TRBJ2-7; D: TRBD1; V: TRBV5-5; CDR3: CASRRDRETYEQYF
size: NA; J: TRBJ2-1; D: TRBD2; V: TRBV4-3; CDR3: CASSQGRGLAGPNEQFF
size: NA; J: TRBJ2-5; D: NA; V: TRBV15; CDR3: CATTSVRGKERETQYF
size: few; J: TRBJ1-6; D: NA; V: TRBV7-2; CDR3: CASSLGDSPLHF
size: NA; J: TRBJ2-7; D: TRBD2; V: TRBV12-3/TRBV12-4; CDR3: CASSGGTSGRIHEQYF
size: many; J: TRBJ2-7; D: TRBD1; V: TRBV28; CDR3: CASSSGQGGEQYF
size: NA; J: TRBJ1-2; D: NA; V: TRBV20-1; CDR3: CSARNYGYTF
size: NA; J: TRBJ2-3; D: TRBD2; V: TRBV7-2; CDR3: CASTQRIAGETDTQYF
size: NA; J: TRBJ2-2; D: NA; V: TRBV20-1; CDR3: CSASDQGGITGELFF
size: NA; J: TRBJ2-3; D: NA; V: TRBV5-4; CDR3: CASSVDRNTQYF
size: few; J: TRBJ1-1; D: TRBD1; V: TRBV5-1; CDR3: CASSLVGGPEAFF
size: NA; J: TRBJ2-1; D: TRBD2; V: TRBV7-2; CDR3: CASSFTGGPHEQFF
size: many; J: TRBJ2-1; D: NA; V: TRBV19; CDR3: CASSRIAALKNEQFF
size: few; J: TRBJ1-3; D: TRBD1; V: TRBV6-5; CDR3: CASSYRRVRTGYGNTIYF
size: few; J: TRBJ1-1; D: NA; V: TRBV20-1; CDR3: CSAPRQTWTEAFF
size: few; J: TRBJ1-2; D: NA; V: TRBV29-1; CDR3: CSVDKGGYTF
size: NA; J: TRBJ2-7; D: TRBD1; V: TRBV7-2; CDR3: CASSSAGTDSYEQYF